What follows are 16 T cell receptor beta chains derived from one specimen sequenced in a study of T-cell memory formation after mild COVID-19. TCRdb reprocessed the 5' RACE reads via MiXCR and lists one record per CDR3 protein. Among roughly 220,000 distinct CDR3 sequences listed, around 9.1% were seen once. Sequencing was carried out using PBMCs or a T cell subset sorted from them (not recorded which). All receptors come from a man between 18 and 29 years old who had mild COVID-19 (a few samples of this study predate the infection). Cell type and time point are not known.

A few counts support this clonotype. The rearrangement links TRBV12-3 or TRBV12-4 to TRBJ2-5; TRBD2 is a possible D gene (7 bases). The CDR3 has 15 residues. V was clipped by 6 bases and J by 4 bases, with 18 bases between them. CDR3: CASRALGGGGETQYF. In DNA form, the CDR3 reads TGTGCCAGCAGGGCCTTGGGGGGCGGGGGAGAGACCCAGTACTTC.

In this sample, this clonotype turned up a few times. The rearrangement uses TRBV6-2 or TRBV6-3 and TRBJ2-7; tentative D call: TRBD1 (5 bases). The V gene lost 4 bases and the J gene lost 1 base, with 14 bases spanning the gap. The CDR3 consists of 15 residues. Germline CDR1 is MNHEY and CDR2 is SVGEGT. DNA of the CDR3: TGTGCCAGCAGTTCCCCCCGACAGCTATCCTACGAGCAGTACGTC. This codes for CASSSPRQLSYEQYV.

This rearrangement joins TRBV19 to TRBJ2-5; no reliable D call. In germline, CDR1 is LNHDA, CDR2 SQIVND (reference sequence). Trimming took 3 bases from V and 7 from J, leaving 6 bases between them. This CDR3 region has 11 residues. This CDR3 reads CASSISGTQYF. CDR3 coding DNA: TGTGCCAGTAGTATCTCCGGGACCCAGTACTTC. Based on the CDR3 plus reference TRBV19 and TRBJ2-5, the full variable domain is DGGITQSPKYLFRKEGQNVTLSCEQNLNHDAMYWYRQDPGQGLRLIYYSQIVNDFQKGDIAEGYSVSREKKESFPLTVTSAQKNPTAFYLCASSISGTQYFGPGTRLLVL.

This clonotype was found a few times. V is TRBV5-1 and J is TRBJ1-1, with D unresolved. Germline V lookup: CDR1 SGHRS, CDR2 YFSETQ. The CDR3 consists of 13 residues. V was cut by 0 bases and J by 5 bases, with 8 bases left in between. The CDR3 DNA is TGCGCCAGCAGCTTGGGTGATAGGACTGAAGCTTTCTTT. This translates into CASSLGDRTEAFF.

The chain has TRBV7-9 and TRBJ1-4, with D possibly matching TRBD1 (6 bases). The germline V gene has CDR1 SEHNR and CDR2 FQNEAQ (reference sequence). V lost 7 bases to trimming and J lost 8 bases, with 14 bases between them. This CDR3 spans 13 amino acids. The CDR3 reads CASTTGTGEKLFF. The CDR3 DNA sequence: TGTGCCAGCACCACAGGGACTGGAGAAAAACTGTTTTTT.

The rearrangement joins TRBV4-2 to TRBJ1-1; the D gene is possibly TRBD1 (6 bases). The CDR3 has 15 amino acids. CDR1 is LGHNA, CDR2 YNFKEQ, per germline. V dropped 0 bases and J dropped 3 bases, with 11 bases sitting between them. The CDR3 loop is CASSQDLNRDTEAFF. The CDR3 nucleotides are TGTGCCAGCAGCCAAGATCTCAACAGGGACACTGAAGCTTTCTTT.

This clonotype was seen a handful of times. The V gene is TRBV18, the J gene TRBJ2-3, with D uncertain. The CDR3 extends over 14 amino acids. Trimming shortened V by 0 bases and J by 4 bases, and 8 bases separated the two germline ends. The germline V gene encodes CDR1 KGHSH and CDR2 LQKENI. The CDR3 coding sequence is TGTGCCAGCTCACCACCGCTAGACCCAGATACGCAGTATTTT. It codes for CASSPPLDPDTQYF.

V and J are TRBV20-1 and TRBJ2-5; D not resolved. From germline, CDR1 is DFQATT and CDR2 SNEGSKA (reference sequence). V lost 3 bases and J 9 bases, leaving 17 bases between the germline ends. CDR3 size: 13 residues. The CDR3 DNA sequence: TGCAGTGCTAGTCCCCCCCGTATTGTAGCCCAGTACTTC. Protein sequence: CSASPPRIVAQYF.

This clonotype was seen a single time. The CDR3 sequence is CASSWEGSTDTQYF. The CDR3 region has the DNA TGTGCCAGCAGCTGGGAGGGAAGCACAGATACGCAGTATTTT. The rearrangement joins TRBV7-9 to TRBJ2-3; 7 nucleotides match TRBD2. The CDR3 totals 14 residues. V was pared by 4 bases and J by 0 bases, with 1 base of the junction left unmatched. The germline V gene has CDR1 SEHNR and CDR2 FQNEAQ (reference sequence).

The J gene is TRBJ1-4, the V gene TRBV6-6; TRBD1 might be the D (5 bases). Germline V lookup: CDR1 MNHNY, CDR2 SVGAGI (reference sequence). V dropped 7 bases and J dropped 3 bases, with 15 bases sitting between them. This CDR3 contains 15 residues. CDR3 nucleotides: TGTGCCAGCACTGAGGGGCGCGCCGCTAATGAAAAACTGTTTTTT. Translation gives CASTEGRAANEKLFF.

This clonotype has more than one count but fewer than ten. The chain couples TRBV4-2 to TRBJ1-4, with D perhaps TRBD1 (5 bases). The V gene's germline CDR1 is LGHNA and CDR2 YNFKEQ. V was clipped by 3 bases and J by 5 bases, with 13 bases between them. There are 15 residues in the CDR3. Written as DNA, the CDR3 is TGTGCCAGCAGCCACGTGCAGGGAGAGAATGAAAAACTGTTTTTT. Protein product: CASSHVQGENEKLFF.

The chain links TRBV4-1 to TRBJ2-1, with 9 bases aligning to TRBD2. This CDR3 has 17 residues. J was trimmed by 3 bases and V by 4 bases; bases with no gene match: 10. Germline CDR1 is MGHRA and CDR2 is YSYEKL. CDR3 sequence reads: CASSLERVSGGYNEQFF. CDR3 bases: TGCGCCAGCAGCCTTGAACGGGTTAGCGGGGGCTACAATGAGCAGTTCTTC.

This clonotype was counted at least ten times. The V call is TRBV7-9, the J call TRBJ2-6; no reliable D call. The CDR3 is made up of 14 amino acids. Germline lookup yields CDR1 SEHNR and CDR2 FQNEAQ (reference sequence). Trimming removed 4 bases from V and 1 base from J, with 5 bases in between. The CDR3 protein is CASSSLSGANVLTF. The CDR3, as DNA: TGTGCCAGCAGCTCCCTGTCTGGGGCCAACGTCCTGACTTTC.

This clonotype showed up many times. The V and J genes are TRBV5-1 and TRBJ2-7, with D uncertain. The V end lost 6 bases, the J end lost 1 base, and 8 bases lay between the germline ends. This CDR3 is built from 12 residues. Per germline, CDR1 SGHRS and CDR2 YFSETQ. The CDR3 spells CASNTGSYEQYF. CDR3 nucleotides: TGCGCCAGCAACACTGGTTCCTACGAGCAGTACTTC.

This clonotype was found a few times. The chain combines TRBV15 with TRBJ2-5; no firm D call. V was trimmed by 3 bases and J by 5 bases, leaving 10 bases between them. The germline V gene has CDR1 LNHNV and CDR2 YYDKDF (reference sequence). The CDR3 length is 13 residues. CDR3 amino acids: CATSRTAWETQYF. The CDR3 region has the DNA TGTGCCACCAGCAGGACTGCGTGGGAGACCCAGTACTTC.

V usage is TRBV5-5 and J usage is TRBJ2-7, with 7 bases lining up with TRBD2. The CDR3 is 15 amino acids. The germline gives CDR1 SGHKS, CDR2 YYEKEE (reference sequence). Unmatched junction bases numbered 10, after V lost 4 bases and J lost 3 bases. CDR3 protein: CASSETSEGFYEQYV. CDR3 coding DNA: TGTGCCAGCAGCGAAACTAGCGAGGGCTTCTACGAGCAGTACGTC.